This T cell receptor (beta chain) was recorded in a study of naive and memory T cell subsets. Overnight CMV lysate stimulation of fresh PBMCs defined donor CMV status by CD4+ IFNgamma. The CDR3 totals 13 residues. V was cut by 3 bases and J by 10 bases, with 13 bases left in between. Germline CDR1 reads KGHSH; CDR2 reads LQKENI. An equimolar mix of two oligonucleotides served as the beta constant-region primer for TRBC1 and TRBC2. Nested alpha and beta constant-region primers with the SP2 primer drove four PCR rounds on ligated cDNA. TCRdb ran MiXCR on the UMI-ligation and nested PCR reads and lists one entry per CDR3 protein. The table includes some 15,000 distinct CDR3 sequences, around 10% detected once. This clonotype came up a few times.

The origin of this receptor is a human donor in good health. The J gene is TRBJ2-1, the V gene TRBV18; D gene ambiguous. Specimen: central memory CD8+ T cells from blood. CDR3 in amino acids: CASSPSGSGEQFF. The CDR3 DNA reads TGTGCCAGCTCACCGAGTGGATCGGGCGAGCAGTTCTTC. The full variable domain, rest sourced from reference TRBV18 and TRBJ2-1, is NAGVMQNPRHLVRRRGQEARLRCSPMKGHSHVYWYRQLPEEGLKFMVYLQKENIIDESGMPKERFSAEFPKEGPSILRIQQVVRGDSAAYFCASSPSGSGEQFFGPGTRLTVL.